Reported below is one T cell receptor (beta chain). What it binds is unknown. The CDR3 length is 18 residues. The data belong to a study of blood T cells in healthy people across ages. In each sample, at least 6 million PBMCs were isolated. Study findings and constraints: Long-lived and aged donors differed, with more naive CD4+ cells and higher diversity in the long-lived.

The second PCR ran about 6 to 12 cycles with a sample-barcoded 5' primer and J-beta primers. MiXCR, run by TCRdb on the 5' RACE reads, gives a single entry per CDR3 protein. The sample shows about 570,000 distinct CDR3 sequences, 27% of them seen only once. The same data also contributed to another study, on T cells of mothers and their children. That work contributes: For each mother, over 9.5 million TCR beta CDR3 reads were obtained, and for each child, some 3 million. Whether related or unrelated, pairs show similar shaping of TCR recombination output by thymic selection.

Sequenced input: blood. This TCR was recovered from a boy between 2 and 10 years old in good health. This chain connects TRBV21-1 to TRBJ2-6; the table gives TRBD1 as D, unverified against the DNA. TRBV21-1 is shown as a pseudogene. CDR3 residues: CASSKSVQGGPGANVLTF. The CDR3 nucleotides read TGTGCCAGCAGCAAAAGTGTTCAGGGGGGTCCTGGGGCCAACGTCCTGACTTTC.